The rows below give T cell receptor beta chains drawn from one sample of a study of early stage breast cancer tumors. Using immunoSEQ multiplex PCR, the repertoire was profiled, and TCRdb retains in-frame clones only, with some absent. In the table there are several thousand clones, 64% of which are singletons. The sample comprised breast tumor tissue. The receptors derive from a person between 50 and 60 years old with breast cancer. The CDR3 runs from the conserved cysteine through the conserved F or W. A D gene is named only where the DNA matches it firmly. Some rows mark clone size as missing; the rest say once, few, many or name a class of expanded clone.

few	TRBV5-1	TRBJ1-1	.	13	TGCGCCAGCAGCTTAAACACGAACACTGAAGCTTTCTTT	CASSLNTNTEAFF
.	TRBV19	TRBJ2-3	.	14	TGTGCCAGTAGTATAGCGGGGGGCACAGATACGCAGTATTTT	CASSIAGGTDTQYF
.	TRBV9	TRBJ2-7	.	16	TGTGCCAGCAGCGTAGCCGCAGGTGATATGGGCTACGAGCAGTACTTC	CASSVAAGDMGYEQYF
.	TRBV2	TRBJ1-1	.	13	TGTGCCAGCAGTGATGAGAGGAACACTGAAGCTTTCTTT	CASSDERNTEAFF
.	TRBV27	TRBJ2-1	.	13	TGTGCCAGCAGACCAAGCTCCTACAATGAGCAGTTCTTC	CASRPSSYNEQFF
.	TRBV5-1	TRBJ1-2	TRBD1	15	TGCGCCAGCAGCGCGACAGGGGGCGTAAAGGGTGGCTACACCTTC	CASSATGGVKGGYTF
.	TRBV7-2	TRBJ1-1	.	15	TGTGCCAGCAGCTTAGTCGGCACAGGGAACACTGAAGCTTTCTTT	CASSLVGTGNTEAFF
few	TRBV19	TRBJ2-3	TRBD2	15	TGTGCCAGTAGTTCCCCGGGGGGGAACACAGATACGCAGTATTTT	CASSSPGGNTDTQYF
.	TRBV7-8	TRBJ1-2	.	17	TGTGCCAGCAGCCCCCGCGAAGTAGACAGGACCTTTAGAGGCTACACCTTC	CASSPREVDRTFRGYTF
.	TRBV9	TRBJ2-3	.	13	TGTGCCAGCAGCGTAGGAGGGACAGATACGCAGTATTTT	CASSVGGTDTQYF
medium-sized	TRBV18	TRBJ2-7	.	12	TGTGCCAGCTCACCAGAAGGGTACGAGCAGTACTTC	CASSPEGYEQYF
.	TRBV5-1	TRBJ2-7	TRBD2	15	TGCGCCAGCAGCCCCGGCGGGGGGAAATCCTACGAGCAGTACTTC	CASSPGGGKSYEQYF
.	TRBV2	TRBJ2-1	TRBD1	21	TGTGCCAGCACCCACTCTCAAGTCTCACTACCATGGGGCGGACAGGACAATGAGCAGTTCTTC	CASTHSQVSLPWGGQDNEQFF
few	TRBV7-2	TRBJ1-1	.	14	TGTGCCAGCAGCTTAGACCAGATTAACACTGAAGCTTTCTTT	CASSLDQINTEAFF
.	TRBV29-1	TRBJ2-3	.	13	TGCAGCATCAACAGGCCCGGCACAGATACGCAGTATTTT	CSINRPGTDTQYF
.	TRBV19	TRBJ2-5	TRBD2	14	TGTGCCAGTAGTGCCGCTAGCGGGGTGGAGACCCAGTACTTC	CASSAASGVETQYF
medium-sized	TRBV7-8	TRBJ1-1	.	16	TGTGCCAGCAGCATCGGGGGTTTCGGTGACAAAACTGAAGCTTTCTTT	CASSIGGFGDKTEAFF
once	TRBV5-1	TRBJ2-2	TRBD2	20	TGCGCCAGCAGCTTGGCCTTGTTCTGCGGGAGGGAAGCGAACACCGGGGAGCTGTTTTTT	CASSLALFCGREANTGELFF
.	TRBV7-9	TRBJ2-1	TRBD1	16	TGTGCCAGCAGCCCTCCTGGGGACAGGGAAAACAATGAGCAGTTCTTC	CASSPPGDRENNEQFF
.	TRBV7-2	TRBJ2-7	.	13	TGTGCCAGCAGCTTTGTTGGTGATGGGGGGCAGTACTTC	CASSFVGDGGQYF
once	TRBV9	TRBJ2-3	TRBD1	13	TGTGCCAGCAGAGGACAGGGAACAGATACGCAGTATTTT	CASRGQGTDTQYF
.	TRBV5-5	TRBJ1-3	.	14	TGTGCCAGCAGCTTGAAGGGGGATTGGAACACCATATATTTT	CASSLKGDWNTIYF
.	TRBV19	TRBJ2-5	.	13	TGTGCCAGCGGGGGCGCTGATAAAGAGACCCAGTACTTC	CASGGADKETQYF
.	TRBV7-2	TRBJ2-1	TRBD2	17	TGTGCCAGCAGCCCTCGGACTAGCGGGAGGGGGTACAATGAGCAGTTCTTC	CASSPRTSGRGYNEQFF
.	TRBV7-3	TRBJ2-2	.	13	TGTGCCAGCAGCTTGCCTAGCACCGGGGAGCTGTTTTTT	CASSLPSTGELFF
few	TRBV30	TRBJ2-3	.	16	TGTGCCTGGAGTGTACGCGGGTCCGTTAAGAGCGGTACGCAGTATTTT	CAWSVRGSVKSGTQYF
few	TRBV11-3	TRBJ2-7	TRBD2	17	TGTGCCAGCAGCTCCCCTCGGGGTAGCGGGCTTACCTACGAGCAGTACTTC	CASSSPRGSGLTYEQYF
.	TRBV6-6	TRBJ1-5	.	13	TGTGCCAGCAAACAGGGCCTCAATCAGCCCCAGCATTTT	CASKQGLNQPQHF
.	TRBV5-4	TRBJ1-2	TRBD1	14	TGTGCCAGCAGCCCGACAGGGAGTAACTATGGCTACACCTTC	CASSPTGSNYGYTF
.	TRBV5-1	TRBJ2-3	TRBD1	17	TGCGCCAGCAGCTCCGGGACAGGGGCAACTAGCACAGATACGCAGTATTTT	CASSSGTGATSTDTQYF